The next 14 T cell receptor beta chains were all read from a single sample in a study of cytomegalovirus exposure and HLA in healthy donors. The primer mix had 60 Vbeta and 13 Jbeta primers. Repertoires were generated with immunoSEQ multiplex PCR, while TCRdb's copy carries only in-frame clones and drops some. This sample carries around 160,000 clones, approximately 77% of them seen once, and the ten largest clones take roughly 7.4%. Material for sequencing was PBMCs. These receptors came from a male donor in good health and CMV-seropositive.

The chain uses TRBV7-9 and TRBJ2-1; 13 nucleotides agree with TRBD2. Germline V gene lookup returns CDR1 SEHNR and CDR2 FQNEAQ (reference sequence). The CDR3 is 15 amino acids. V gave up 5 bases and J gave up 8 bases; unmatched junction bases: 6. The CDR3 nucleotides are TGTGCCAGCAGCGGCGGACTAGCGGGGGAGTATGAGCAGTTCTTC. Amino acid sequence: CASSGGLAGEYEQFF.

Worth noting for this clone: At one end, the junction sequence differs from germline, possibly due to a read error. The V and J genes are TRBV7-9 and TRBJ2-7; D is possibly TRBD1 (6 bases). CDR1 and CDR2 (germline): SEHNR, FQNEAQ (reference sequence). The CDR3 has 12 residues. This chain's CDR3 is CSSSLGAGEQYF. The CDR3 DNA sequence: TGTTCCAGCAGCTTGGGGGCAGGCGAGCAGTACTTC. The entire variable domain, with the rest obtained from reference TRBV7-9 and TRBJ2-7, is as follows: DTGVSQNPRHKITKRGQNVTFRCDPISEHNRLYWYRQTLGQGPEFLTYFQNEAQLEKSRLLSDRFSAERPKGSFSTLEIQRTEQGDSAMYLCSSSLGAGEQYFGPGTRLTVT.

The rearrangement links TRBV9 to TRBJ2-1; 8 bases match TRBD2. Trimming took 0 bases from V and 9 from J; bases not matched to a gene: 5. The CDR3 consists of 14 residues. Germline CDR1 is SGDLS and CDR2 is YYNGEE. In DNA, the CDR3 is TGTGCCAGCAGCGTAGACGGGGGGGCCCGTGAGCAGTTCTTC. Amino acids: CASSVDGGAREQFF.

The genes are TRBV19 and TRBJ2-3; 10 bases are a match to TRBD2. V lost 6 bases to trimming and J lost 7 bases; unmatched junction nucleotides: 7. The CDR3 is 14 residues long. Germline CDR1 is LNHDA and CDR2 is SQIVND (reference sequence). The CDR3 region is CASRGSGGPNTQYF. The DNA for the CDR3 is TGTGCCAGTAGGGGTAGCGGGGGGCCTAATACGCAGTATTTT.

The rearrangement links TRBV13 to TRBJ2-7; 9 nucleotides align to TRBD1. The CDR3 is 13 residues long. CDR1 and CDR2 from the germline V gene are PRHDT and FYEKMQ (reference sequence). Trimming removed 5 bases from V and 5 bases from J; junction bases left unmatched: 4. The CDR3 nucleotides read TGTGCCAGCAGCACGGACAGGGGCCACGAGCAGTACTTC. It translates to CASSTDRGHEQYF.

The rearrangement joins TRBV19 to TRBJ1-2; D not certain. This CDR3 contains 12 residues. V lost 10 bases, J lost 8 bases, and 17 bases lay in between. Germline V lookup: CDR1 LNHDA, CDR2 SQIVND (reference sequence). The CDR3 DNA is TGTGCCACTCAGTTCTGGGAGCGGGGCTACACCTTC. It yields the protein CATQFWERGYTF.

J is TRBJ2-2 and V is TRBV9; 8 positions match TRBD2. This CDR3 is 16 amino acids long. CDR1 and CDR2 (germline): SGDLS, YYNGEE. J lost 4 bases, V lost 0 bases, and 5 bases had no gene match. The CDR3 nucleotides are TGTGCCAGCAGCGTAGGCCCCGGGGGGGGCACCGGGGAGCTGTTTTTT. It codes for CASSVGPGGGTGELFF.

This clone was picked up many times. The CDR3 spells CASSEGQGRSKLFF. The CDR3 DNA is TGCGCCAGCAGCGAGGGACAGGGAAGGTCGAAACTGTTTTTT. The J gene is TRBJ1-4, the V gene TRBV5-1, with 9 positions matching TRBD1. CDR1 and CDR2 from the germline V gene are SGHRS and YFSETQ. CDR3 length: 14 residues. With 4 bases clipped from V and 11 bases from J, the junction kept 9 bases outside the gene matches.

The chain carries TRBV4-1 and TRBJ2-2; D gene unclear. V was clipped by 4 bases and J by 5 bases, with 5 bases between them. The CDR3 is 12 amino acids. Germline V CDR1 and CDR2: MGHRA, YSYEKL. The CDR3 DNA is TGCGCCAGCAGCCCCGAGACCGGGGAGCTGTTTTTT. It translates to CASSPETGELFF.

The chain is built from TRBV5-4 and TRBJ2-7, with 10 bases aligning to TRBD2. Germline CDR1 reads SGHNT; CDR2 reads YYREEE (reference sequence). V lost 1 base to trimming and J lost 0 bases; unmatched junction nucleotides: 4. The CDR3 has 16 amino acids. The CDR3 region has the DNA TGTGCCAGCAGCTTGAGCGGGGGGGTCCTCTCCTACGAGCAGTACTTC. It specifies CASSLSGGVLSYEQYF.

The chain joins TRBV18 to TRBJ1-4, with 9 bases identical to TRBD1. Per germline, CDR1 KGHSH and CDR2 LQKENI. This CDR3 spans 16 amino acids. V dropped 3 bases and J dropped 9; count of bases not matched to a gene: 11. CDR3 loop: CASSPSGTGREQKLFF. The CDR3 nucleotides are TGTGCCAGCTCACCTTCTGGGACAGGGCGTGAGCAAAAACTGTTTTTT.

The CDR3 DNA sequence: TGTGCCAGCAGCTTAGCGGGGTCGGGGAGCAATCAGCCCCAGCATTTT. Its protein is CASSLAGSGSNQPQHF. This chain connects TRBV7-8 to TRBJ1-5; no definite D call. The CDR3 contains 16 residues. Germline V CDR1 and CDR2: SGHVS, FQNEAQ. V was clipped by 0 bases and J by 1 base, with 10 bases between them.

CDR3 sequence reads: CASTQGHYTGELFF. CDR3 DNA sequence: TGTGCCAGCACTCAGGGACATTACACCGGGGAGCTGTTTTTT. This chain uses TRBV9 with TRBJ2-2; D perhaps matches TRBD1 (6 bases). The V end lost 6 bases, the J end lost 3 bases, and 12 bases lay between the germline ends. CDR1 and CDR2 (germline): SGDLS, YYNGEE. The CDR3 runs 14 residues. The full variable domain, with the rest looked up from reference TRBV9 and TRBJ2-2, is DSGVTQTPKHLITATGQRVTLRCSPRSGDLSVYWYQQSLDQGLQFLIQYYNGEERAKGNILERFSAQQFPDLHSELNLSSLELGDSALYFCASTQGHYTGELFFGEGSRLTVL.

This chain links TRBV30 with TRBJ2-5; TRBD2 aligns across 10 bases. Germline V gene sequence: CDR1 GTSNPN, CDR2 SVGIG (reference sequence). This CDR3 contains 13 residues. J gave up 7 bases and V 5 bases, and 7 bases lay outside the gene matches. In DNA, the CDR3 is TGTGCCTGGGGGGGTAGCGGGGGGTTGACCCAGTACTTC. Translation: CAWGGSGGLTQYF.